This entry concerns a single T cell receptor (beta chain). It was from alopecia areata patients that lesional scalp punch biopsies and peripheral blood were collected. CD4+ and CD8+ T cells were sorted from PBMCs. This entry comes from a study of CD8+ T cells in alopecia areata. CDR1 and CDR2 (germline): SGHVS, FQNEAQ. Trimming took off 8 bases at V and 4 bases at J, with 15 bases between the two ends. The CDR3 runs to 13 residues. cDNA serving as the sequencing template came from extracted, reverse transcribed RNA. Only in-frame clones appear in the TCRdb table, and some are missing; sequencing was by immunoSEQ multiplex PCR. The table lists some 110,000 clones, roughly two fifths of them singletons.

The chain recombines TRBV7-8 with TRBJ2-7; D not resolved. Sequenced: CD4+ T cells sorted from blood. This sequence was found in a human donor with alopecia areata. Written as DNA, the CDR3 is TGTGCCAGCTCCCGGGTCCCAAGGTACGAGCAGTACTTC. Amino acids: CASSRVPRYEQYF.